A single sample gave rise to the 22 T cell receptor beta chains below, sequenced in a study of cytomegalovirus exposure and HLA in healthy donors (dated by TCRdb to about 2017). Library preparation used the immunoSEQ multiplex PCR assay. For the multiplex PCR, a mixture combining 60 forward primers for TCR Vbeta segments and 13 reverse primers for TCR Jbeta segments was used. TCRdb retrieved this table from immuneACCESS and kept in-frame rearrangements only. Not all clones are present; in checked studies, unresolved V genes account for under half, and no reason is known for the remainder. This sample gives 200,000 or so clones in total; 70% of them show up just once. The leading ten clones occupy 2.6% of the sample. The sequencing sample was made of PBMCs. All receptors derive from a man aged 35-49 years in good health and CMV-seropositive.

The chain recombines TRBV28 with TRBJ2-3; TRBD1 aligns across 8 bases. From germline, CDR1 is MDHEN and CDR2 SYDVKM. This CDR3 is built from 15 residues. Trimming at V came to 4 bases and at J to 3 bases, leaving 6 bases not matched to a gene. The CDR3 DNA follows: TGTGCCAGCAGTTCCTACAGGGGGGCGACAGATACGCAGTATTTT. This codes for CASSSYRGATDTQYF.

The gene calls are TRBV9 and TRBJ2-3, with D tentatively TRBD2 (6 bases). The CDR3 runs 14 residues. CDR1 SGDLS and CDR2 YYNGEE come from the germline V gene. V lost 3 bases, J lost 4 bases, and 12 bases lay in between. The CDR3 is CASSAKWGADTQYF. CDR3 sequence (DNA): TGTGCCAGCAGCGCAAAATGGGGGGCAGATACGCAGTATTTT.

The chain combines TRBV7-2 with TRBJ2-5; D is perhaps TRBD2 (6 bases). This CDR3 has 13 amino acids. CDR1 is SGHTA and CDR2 is FQGNSA in the germline V gene. Trimming removed 3 bases from V and 5 bases from J, with 10 bases in between. The CDR3 loop reads CASSFGTAETQYF. The CDR3 DNA follows: TGTGCCAGCAGCTTCGGGACTGCGGAGACCCAGTACTTC.

This chain links TRBV7-2 with TRBJ1-5, with D unresolved. The germline V and J ends were trimmed by 1 base and 3 bases, with 10 bases remaining between them. This CDR3 comprises 15 residues. Germline lookup yields CDR1 SGHTA and CDR2 FQGNSA. CDR3 in DNA: TGTGCCAGCAGCTTAGTCGGGGATGACAATCAGCCCCAGCATTTT. Its translation: CASSLVGDDNQPQHF. Together with reference TRBV7-2 and TRBJ1-5, the CDR3 gives the full variable domain: GAGVSQSPSNKVTEKGKDVELRCDPISGHTALYWYRQSLGQGLEFLIYFQGNSAPDKSGLPSDRFSAERTGGSVSTLTIQRTQQEDSAVYLCASSLVGDDNQPQHFGDGTRLSIL.

The chain joins TRBV2 to TRBJ2-7; 8 positions match TRBD1. CDR1 and CDR2 (germline): SNHLY, FYNNEI. The CDR3 consists of 15 residues. The V segment lost 7 bases and the J segment 3 bases; nucleotides outside the gene matches: 11. CDR3 bases: TGTGCCAGCACCCACGCCGGGACAGGACTCTACGAGCAGTACTTC. It yields the protein CASTHAGTGLYEQYF.

The chain combines TRBV7-9 with TRBJ1-1; no clear D. CDR1 and CDR2 from the germline V gene are SEHNR and FQNEAQ (reference sequence). The CDR3 covers 14 residues. Deletions cut 1 base from V and 2 bases from J, with 8 bases between. CDR3 sequence reads: CASSLGGVNTEAFF. In DNA form, the CDR3 reads TGTGCCAGCAGCTTAGGTGGAGTTAACACTGAAGCTTTCTTT.

This clone was seen a single time. Here the CDR3 reads CASRRDRGQETQYF. The CDR3 region has the DNA TGTGCCAGCAGGAGAGACAGGGGGCAAGAGACCCAGTACTTC. The chain employs TRBV2 and TRBJ2-5, with 9 positions matching TRBD1. The ends lost 6 bases at V and 2 bases at J; junction bases unmatched: 4. The CDR3 sequence is 14 residues long. Germline V CDR1 and CDR2: SNHLY, FYNNEI.

The chain joins TRBV6-1 to TRBJ1-2; D possibly corresponds to TRBD1 (5 bases). This CDR3 is 14 amino acids long. Germline V gene lookup returns CDR1 MNHNS and CDR2 SASEGT. V shed 2 bases and J shed 4 bases, with 11 bases lying between them. The CDR3 sequence: CASSEIGQGYGYTF. CDR3 coding DNA: TGTGCCAGCAGTGAAATCGGACAAGGCTATGGCTACACCTTC.

This chain joins TRBV5-1 and TRBJ1-1, with D possibly TRBD1 on 5 matching bases. Trimming took 0 bases from V and 5 from J, leaving 20 bases between them. Looked up from germline, CDR1 is SGHRS and CDR2 is YFSETQ. This CDR3 is built from 17 residues. Here the CDR3 reads CASSLEPAGRLGTEAFF. The CDR3 nucleotides read TGCGCCAGCAGCTTGGAGCCCGCAGGGAGGTTGGGAACTGAAGCTTTCTTT. The variable domain in full, with the rest retrieved from reference TRBV5-1 and TRBJ1-1, is KAGVTQTPRYLIKTRGQQVTLSCSPISGHRSVSWYQQTPGQGLQFLFEYFSETQRNKGNFPGRFSGRQFSNSRSEMNVSTLELGDSALYLCASSLEPAGRLGTEAFFGQGTRLTVV.

This clone has more than one count but fewer than ten. The V call is TRBV5-1, the J call TRBJ2-1; TRBD1 might be the D (5 bases). With 4 bases removed from V and 6 bases from J, the gap between germline ends came to 20 bases. The germline gives CDR1 SGHRS, CDR2 YFSETQ. CDR3 length: 16 residues. This CDR3 reads CASSGARDEVPNEQFF. The DNA of the CDR3 is TGCGCCAGCAGCGGGGCCAGGGATGAGGTACCCAATGAGCAGTTCTTC.

The chain joins TRBV6-5 to TRBJ1-6; 8 positions match TRBD1. The V segment lost 4 bases and the J segment 10 bases; nucleotides outside the gene matches: 9. The CDR3 runs 15 residues. Germline CDR1 MNHEY, CDR2 SVGAGI. The CDR3 sequence: CASSSFGQGESPLHF. Written as DNA, the CDR3 is TGTGCCAGCAGTTCCTTCGGACAGGGAGAATCACCCCTCCACTTT.

The table lists this clone with a few counts. The same CDR3 also results from other DNA sequences found in this sample. The CDR3 sequence is CASSFLTSGGTDTQYF. CDR3 sequence (DNA): TGTGCCAGCAGCTTTTTGACTAGCGGGGGCACAGATACGCAGTATTTT. The V gene is TRBV11-1, the J gene TRBJ2-3; 11 bases line up with TRBD2. The CDR3 totals 16 residues. Germline V CDR1 and CDR2: SGHAT, FQDESV (reference sequence). The V segment lost 3 bases and the J segment 1 base; nucleotides outside the gene matches: 3.

The CDR3 bases are TGTGCCAGCAGCGCAGACAGGGGGCGCTTAGATACGCAGTATTTT. Protein: CASSADRGRLDTQYF. The chain combines TRBV9 with TRBJ2-3; the match to TRBD1 covers 10 bases. The V segment lost 3 bases and the J segment 5 bases; nucleotides outside the gene matches: 6. CDR3 length: 15 amino acids. Germline loops: CDR1 SGDLS, CDR2 YYNGEE.

The rearrangement joins TRBV11-3 to TRBJ2-2; 9 positions agree with TRBD1. Trimming at V came to 5 bases and at J to 5 bases, leaving 6 bases not matched to a gene. From germline, CDR1 is SGHNT and CDR2 YENEEA. The CDR3 covers 15 residues. This CDR3 reads CASSKWTGVTGELFF. For the CDR3, the DNA is TGTGCCAGCAGCAAATGGACAGGGGTAACCGGGGAGCTGTTTTTT.

This clone was observed a few times. The gene calls are TRBV6-1 and TRBJ1-4; D ambiguous. CDR3 length equals 14 residues. Looked up from germline, CDR1 is MNHNS and CDR2 is SASEGT. The V end was cut by 4 bases, the J end by 7 bases, with 13 bases between. CDR3 nucleotide sequence: TGTGCCAGCAGTGTGGGCCCGCGGGGTGAAAAACTGTTTTTT. Translating it yields CASSVGPRGEKLFF.

This clone came up once. The chain has TRBV7-8 and TRBJ2-5; maybe TRBD2 (7 bases). CDR3 length equals 15 residues. Germline-derived CDR1 and CDR2 are SGHVS and FQNEAQ. The germline V and J ends were trimmed by 1 base and 4 bases, with 13 bases remaining between them. The chain's CDR3 is CASSLVWGGGETQYF. The CDR3 region has the DNA TGTGCCAGCAGCTTAGTTTGGGGGGGCGGAGAGACCCAGTACTTC. Full variable domain (rest looked up from reference TRBV7-8 and TRBJ2-5): GAGVSQSPRYKVAKRGQDVALRCDPISGHVSLFWYQQALGQGPEFLTYFQNEAQLDKSGLPSDRFFAERPEGSVSTLKIQRTQQEDSAVYLCASSLVWGGGETQYFGPGTRLLVL.

This clone was counted between two and nine times. V usage is TRBV5-6 and J usage is TRBJ2-5; D gene uncertain. The CDR3 covers 14 residues. Trimming took off 1 base at V and 2 bases at J, with 9 bases between the two ends. Germline values: CDR1 SGHDT, CDR2 YYEEEE. The CDR3 nucleotides are TGTGCCAGCAGCTTGAAACAGTTTCAAGAGACCCAGTACTTC. Translating it yields CASSLKQFQETQYF. Using reference TRBV5-6 and TRBJ2-5 for the parts outside the CDR3, the full variable domain is DAGVTQSPTHLIKTRGQQVTLRCSPKSGHDTVSWYQQALGQGPQFIFQYYEEEERQRGNFPDRFSGHQFPNYSSELNVNALLLGDSALYLCASSLKQFQETQYFGPGTRLLVL.

The chain carries TRBV29-1 and TRBJ2-1; 8 bases fit TRBD1. Germline V gives CDR1 SQVTM, CDR2 ANQGSEA. The CDR3 runs to 13 residues. V gave up 4 bases and J gave up 3 bases; unmatched junction bases: 2. In nucleotides, the CDR3 is TGCAGCGTTGGGGGACAGGTCTACAATGAGCAGTTCTTC. Translated: CSVGGQVYNEQFF.

This clone was seen only a few times. The gene calls are TRBV19 and TRBJ1-2; the D is unclear. The CDR3 sequence is 12 residues long. Germline loops: CDR1 LNHDA, CDR2 SQIVND (reference sequence). V shed 7 bases and J shed 8 bases, with 14 bases lying between them. The CDR3: CASKRPGGGYTF. The CDR3 nucleotides are TGTGCCAGTAAACGACCCGGAGGAGGCTACACCTTC.

The V gene is TRBV9, the J gene TRBJ2-1; 12 bases are shared with TRBD2. With 4 bases clipped from V and 10 bases from J, the junction kept 9 bases outside the gene matches. The CDR3 sequence is 15 residues long. The germline CDR1 and CDR2 sequences are SGDLS and YYNGEE. The CDR3 loop reads CASSTQSSGGEEQFF. CDR3 in DNA: TGTGCCAGCAGCACCCAGTCTAGCGGGGGGGAAGAGCAGTTCTTC.

The V gene is TRBV2, the J gene TRBJ1-5; TRBD1 aligns across 7 bases. The CDR3 length is 13 residues. With 7 bases clipped from V and 4 bases from J, the junction kept 4 bases outside the gene matches. Per germline, CDR1 SNHLY and CDR2 FYNNEI. The CDR3 reads CASTGRGNQPQHF. CDR3 in DNA: TGTGCCAGCACGGGCAGGGGGAATCAGCCCCAGCATTTT.

The chain couples TRBV7-2 to TRBJ2-5; TRBD2 matches at 10 bases. After removal of 4 bases from V and 4 bases from J, the junction contained 3 bases not matched to a gene. Germline V lookup: CDR1 SGHTA, CDR2 FQGNSA. The length of the CDR3 is 14 residues. The CDR3 bases are TGTGCCAGCAGCTCTAGCGGGGGACGAGAGACCCAGTACTTC. This encodes CASSSSGGRETQYF.